These T cell receptor beta chains were read from a single sample in a study of T cell repertoires in cytomegalovirus infection. TCRdb reanalysed the reads using MiXCR and keeps one entry per CDR3 protein. The data contain roughly 640,000 distinct CDR3 sequences, 24% of them seen just once; the ten biggest clones take up roughly 8%. The sample consisted of CD8+ T cells from PBMCs. Receptors were obtained from a human donor in good health (CMV status not recorded). Some clones in this sample may be carry-over from other donors' samples. The CDR3 runs from the conserved cysteine through the conserved F or W. The order of the fields is D gene, clone size, V gene, J gene, CDR3 DNA, CDR3 protein. D genes are given only for firm matches. Where a row states a size, it is once, few, many or the class of an expanded clone; other rows omit it.

D gene: .; clone size: .; V gene: TRBV2; J gene: TRBJ1-2; CDR3 DNA: TGTGCCAGCAGTGAAGCGCTCGGGGGGCATGGCTACACCTTC; CDR3 protein: CASSEALGGHGYTF
D gene: TRBD1; clone size: few; V gene: TRBV19; J gene: TRBJ2-1; CDR3 DNA: TGTGCCAGTAGTATTTTGGCAGGGGGCAGGAATGAGCAGTTCTTC; CDR3 protein: CASSILAGGRNEQFF
D gene: TRBD1; clone size: many; V gene: TRBV2; J gene: TRBJ1-2; CDR3 DNA: TGTGCCAGCAACCCGGGACAGGGGGCTAGTAGTGAGAATGGCTACACCTTC; CDR3 protein: CASNPGQGASSENGYTF
D gene: TRBD1; clone size: .; V gene: TRBV29-1; J gene: TRBJ2-1; CDR3 DNA: TGCAGCGTTGGGGACAGATCCTCCAATGAGCAGTTCTTC; CDR3 protein: CSVGDRSSNEQFF
D gene: TRBD1; clone size: .; V gene: TRBV7-8; J gene: TRBJ2-5; CDR3 DNA: TGTGCCAGCAGCTTAGAGACAGGGGATGGTGAGACCCAGTACTTC; CDR3 protein: CASSLETGDGETQYF
D gene: .; clone size: few; V gene: TRBV15; J gene: TRBJ2-3; CDR3 DNA: TGTGCCACCAGCAGAGTGGGGGATCCAGATACGCAGTATTTT; CDR3 protein: CATSRVGDPDTQYF
D gene: TRBD1; clone size: .; V gene: TRBV13; J gene: TRBJ1-1; CDR3 DNA: TGTGCCAGCAGCGGACAGGGGGCAAGAACTGAAGCTTTCTTT; CDR3 protein: CASSGQGARTEAFF
D gene: .; clone size: many; V gene: TRBV10-2; J gene: TRBJ2-1; CDR3 DNA: TGCGCCAGCAGTGTTGAGAGGGGGGTGTACAATGAGCAGTTCTTC; CDR3 protein: CASSVERGVYNEQFF
D gene: .; clone size: many; V gene: TRBV7-3; J gene: TRBJ2-6; CDR3 DNA: TGTGCCAGCAGCCCCGGACCGATCTCTGGGGTGGCCAACGTCCTGACTTTC; CDR3 protein: CASSPGPISGVANVLTF
D gene: .; clone size: .; V gene: TRBV6-4; J gene: TRBJ1-1; CDR3 DNA: TGTGCCAGCAAAGGCAGTATGAACACTGAAGCTTTCTTT; CDR3 protein: CASKGSMNTEAFF
D gene: TRBD2; clone size: many; V gene: TRBV7-6; J gene: TRBJ2-1; CDR3 DNA: TGTGCCAGCAGCTTAGACGCGGGGGACTCCTACAATGAGCAGTTCTTC; CDR3 protein: CASSLDAGDSYNEQFF
D gene: TRBD1; clone size: few; V gene: TRBV27; J gene: TRBJ2-7; CDR3 DNA: TGTGCCAGCAGTCTCCCCGGACAGGGGGGCTATTACGAGCAGTACTTC; CDR3 protein: CASSLPGQGGYYEQYF
D gene: .; clone size: few; V gene: TRBV7-8; J gene: TRBJ2-7; CDR3 DNA: TGTGCCAGCAAATTAGGGGCAACCTACGAGCAGTACTTC; CDR3 protein: CASKLGATYEQYF
D gene: TRBD2; clone size: .; V gene: TRBV7-7; J gene: TRBJ2-3; CDR3 DNA: TGTGCTAGCAGCCTGGAGGGTAGCGGGGGGGCGTATACGCAGTATTTT; CDR3 protein: CASSLEGSGGAYTQYF
D gene: TRBD1; clone size: .; V gene: TRBV29-1; J gene: TRBJ2-1; CDR3 DNA: TGCAGCGTGTACCGGGACAGGGAAGGGAATGAGCAGTTCTTC; CDR3 protein: CSVYRDREGNEQFF
D gene: .; clone size: many; V gene: TRBV7-8; J gene: TRBJ2-1; CDR3 DNA: TGTGCCAGCAGCTTAGCCCCGCTGGCGGGAAAGTACAATGAGCAGTTCTTC; CDR3 protein: CASSLAPLAGKYNEQFF
D gene: .; clone size: few; V gene: TRBV24-1; J gene: TRBJ2-3; CDR3 DNA: TGTGCCACCAGTGATCCAGGGTGGTCAGATACGCAGTATTTT; CDR3 protein: CATSDPGWSDTQYF
D gene: .; clone size: many; V gene: TRBV7-4; J gene: TRBJ2-7; CDR3 DNA: TGTGCCAGCAGCTCGGGGGCAGCTTTAGGCGAGCAGTACTTC; CDR3 protein: CASSSGAALGEQYF
D gene: .; clone size: many; V gene: TRBV12-3/TRBV12-4; J gene: TRBJ2-5; CDR3 DNA: TGTGCCAGCAGCTTTCTTGGGGAAGAGACCCAGTACTTC; CDR3 protein: CASSFLGEETQYF